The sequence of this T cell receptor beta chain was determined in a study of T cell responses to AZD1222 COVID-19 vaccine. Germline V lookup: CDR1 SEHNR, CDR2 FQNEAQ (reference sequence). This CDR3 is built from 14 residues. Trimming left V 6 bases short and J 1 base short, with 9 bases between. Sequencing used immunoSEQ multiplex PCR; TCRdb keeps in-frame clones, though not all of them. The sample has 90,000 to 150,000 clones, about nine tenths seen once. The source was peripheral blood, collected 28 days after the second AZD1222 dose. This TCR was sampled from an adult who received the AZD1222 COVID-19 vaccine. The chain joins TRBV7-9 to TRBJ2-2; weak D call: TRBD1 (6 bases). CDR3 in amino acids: CASSLGQNTGELFF. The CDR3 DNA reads TGTGCCAGCAGTTTGGGACAGAACACCGGGGAGCTGTTTTTT.